The 7 T cell receptor beta chains listed next were all sequenced from one sample in a study of cytomegalovirus exposure and HLA in healthy donors. PCR employed 60 Vbeta and 13 Jbeta primers. The table came from immunoSEQ multiplex PCR; TCRdb's copy has only in-frame clones and leaves some out. The sample contains around 110,000 clones, roughly 87% of which appear only once. Input material: PBMCs. These receptors originate from a man aged 25 to 40 in good health and CMV-seropositive.

As for this clone: Other nucleotide sequences from this sample produce the same CDR3. The chain employs TRBV7-2 and TRBJ1-1; perhaps TRBD1 as D (6 bases). The CDR3 extends over 14 amino acids. The germline gives CDR1 SGHTA, CDR2 FQGNSA. V lost 1 base, J lost 3 bases, and 9 bases lay in between. CDR3 coding DNA: TGTGCCAGCAGCTTAGGCACAGGGTACACTGAAGCTTTCTTT. It is translated as CASSLGTGYTEAFF.

This chain joins TRBV11-2 and TRBJ2-1; D uncertain. This CDR3 has 11 residues. Deletions cut 5 bases from V and 15 bases from J, with 14 bases between. Germline values: CDR1 SGHAT, CDR2 FQNNGV. The CDR3 DNA sequence: TGTGCCAGCAGCCCTGGGCTCGATCGGTTCTTC. This gives the protein CASSPGLDRFF.

The rearrangement links TRBV4-1 to TRBJ2-1, with unresolved D. CDR1 is MGHRA and CDR2 is YSYEKL in the germline V gene. There are 16 residues in the CDR3. Trimming pared 0 bases from V and 0 bases from J, leaving 9 bases between. The CDR3 loop is CASSQERISSYNEQFF. The CDR3 DNA sequence: TGCGCCAGCAGCCAAGAGCGGATAAGCTCCTACAATGAGCAGTTCTTC.

Here the CDR3 reads CASTPAGGLGQPQHF. CDR3 in DNA: TGTGCCAGCACCCCCGCCGGGGGGCTAGGGCAGCCCCAGCATTTT. The J gene is TRBJ1-5, the V gene TRBV6-5; a weak D match, TRBD1 (6 bases). Germline loops: CDR1 MNHEY, CDR2 SVGAGI. This CDR3 is built from 15 residues. Between the trimmed V and J ends, which lost 7 bases and 7 bases, there was a span of 20 bases.

The rearrangement links TRBV12-5 to TRBJ2-5; 11 bases are a match to TRBD2. CDR3 length equals 16 residues. Losses at the gene ends were 5 bases for V and 5 bases for J; bases not matched to a gene: 10. CDR1 is LGHNT, CDR2 FRNRAP, per germline. CDR3 amino acids: CASGPRLAGSWETQYF. The CDR3 DNA is TGTGCTAGTGGTCCCCGACTAGCGGGGTCTTGGGAGACCCAGTACTTC.

The chain couples TRBV5-1 to TRBJ2-5, with D possibly being TRBD2 (6 bases). The CDR3 spans 11 residues. Germline CDR1 is SGHRS and CDR2 is YFSETQ. V lost 6 bases, J lost 5 bases, and 8 bases lay in between. The CDR3 sequence is CASMAGETQYF. In DNA form, the CDR3 reads TGCGCCAGCATGGCGGGGGAGACCCAGTACTTC.

For the CDR3, the DNA is TGTGCCAGCAGTTTATATGGGCTAACTAATGAAAAACTGTTTTTT. Translating gives CASSLYGLTNEKLFF. V gene TRBV27 combines with J gene TRBJ1-4, with D hard to call. The CDR3 consists of 15 residues. The germline V and J ends were trimmed by 1 base and 1 base, with 7 bases remaining between them. Germline CDR1 reads MNHEY; CDR2 reads SMNVEV (reference sequence).